The next 19 T cell receptor beta chains were all read from a single sample in a study of T cells in Graves' hyperthyroidism and ophthalmopathy. Regions amplified from RNA transcripts were the TCR beta CDR3 regions. The TCR CDR3 was amplified in a first-round RT-PCR using the HTBI primer set. Via MiXCR, TCRdb re-called the multiplex PCR reads, giving one row per CDR3 protein. In the table there are hundreds of thousands of distinct CDR3 sequences, about 14% of which are singletons. The sequenced material came from blood. All receptors come from a woman between 45 and 60 years old with Graves' ophthalmopathy.

The chain joins TRBV9 to TRBJ2-7, with 8 positions matching TRBD1. From germline, CDR1 is SGDLS and CDR2 YYNGEE. The CDR3 is 14 residues long. Unmatched junction bases numbered 10, after V lost 4 bases and J lost 7 bases. The CDR3 nucleotides read TGTGCCAGCAGCCCCCCCGGACAGGGTTTGGAGCAGTACTTC. The encoded protein is CASSPPGQGLEQYF.

This clonotype was observed a handful of times. The chain recombines TRBV5-1 with TRBJ2-5, with a possible D match to TRBD1 (6 bases). V was cut by 4 bases and J by 4 bases, with 20 bases left in between. CDR1 and CDR2 from the germline V gene are SGHRS and YFSETQ. This CDR3 contains 16 residues. CDR3 protein: CASSRKREGGSETQYF. The CDR3 nucleotides are TGCGCCAGCAGCAGGAAGAGAGAAGGGGGTTCAGAGACCCAGTACTTC. Supplemented by reference TRBV5-1 and TRBJ2-5, the full variable domain reads KAGVTQTPRYLIKTRGQQVTLSCSPISGHRSVSWYQQTPGQGLQFLFEYFSETQRNKGNFPGRFSGRQFSNSRSEMNVSTLELGDSALYLCASSRKREGGSETQYFGPGTRLLVL.

This clonotype was seen repeatedly, ten times or more. The chain links TRBV7-2 to TRBJ2-7; D may be TRBD1 (5 bases). Germline CDR1 SGHTA, CDR2 FQGNSA. Trimming removed 1 base at V and 7 bases at J, with 20 bases between. This CDR3 is built from 16 residues. CDR3 protein: CASSLVGTKGSVEQYF. CDR3 DNA sequence: TGTGCCAGCAGCTTAGTTGGCACCAAGGGGTCTGTGGAGCAGTACTTC.

Ten or more counts support this clonotype. The chain has TRBV15 and TRBJ2-1; 11 bases align to TRBD2. The CDR3 totals 14 residues. V trimming: 3 bases; J trimming: 14 bases; junction bases outside the gene matches: 9. Germline CDR1 reads LNHNV; CDR2 reads YYDKDF (reference sequence). The CDR3 spells CATSRLTSGSTKFF. In DNA form, the CDR3 reads TGTGCCACCAGCAGGCTAACTAGCGGGAGTACCAAGTTCTTC.

This chain links TRBV7-3 with TRBJ2-1, with 9 bases aligning to TRBD2. The length of the CDR3 is 14 residues. Germline lookup yields CDR1 SGHTA and CDR2 FQGTGA. Losses at the gene ends were 2 bases for V and 9 bases for J; bases not matched to a gene: 5. The CDR3 reads CASSLSAGGGEQFF. For the CDR3, the DNA is TGTGCCAGCAGCTTATCAGCGGGAGGCGGTGAGCAGTTCTTC.

This clonotype was detected many times. The chain employs TRBV20-1 and TRBJ2-1; the D gene is possibly TRBD1 (6 bases). Germline V gene lookup returns CDR1 DFQATT and CDR2 SNEGSKA (reference sequence). This CDR3 contains 18 residues. V gave up 3 bases and J gave up 2 bases, with 23 bases separating them. CDR3 sequence reads: CSASRTIQGRGTYNEQFF. CDR3 DNA: TGCAGTGCTAGTCGTACCATACAGGGAAGAGGGACCTACAATGAGCAGTTCTTC.

This clonotype was recorded many times. The rearrangement uses TRBV6-1 and TRBJ2-1; 13 bases map to TRBD2. V was clipped by 6 bases and J by 0 bases; unmatched bases: 8. The CDR3 runs 18 residues. CDR1 is MNHNS and CDR2 is SASEGT in the germline V gene. CDR3 sequence (DNA): TGTGCCAGCAGACGTTGGGGACTAGCGGGAAGCTCCTACAATGAGCAGTTCTTC. It yields the protein CASRRWGLAGSSYNEQFF.

This clonotype appeared many times. As DNA, the CDR3 is TGTGCCAGCAGTTTAGGGCTATCCACCTACGAGCAGTACTTC. Protein: CASSLGLSTYEQYF. The rearrangement links TRBV12-3 or TRBV12-4 to TRBJ2-7; D not resolved. Trimming removed 1 base from V and 2 bases from J, with 9 bases in between. This CDR3 is built from 14 residues.

The rearrangement joins TRBV24-1 to TRBJ1-1; no clear D. The CDR3 is 12 amino acids. V was pared by 0 bases and J by 7 bases, with 5 bases between. The V gene's germline CDR1 is KGHDR and CDR2 SFDVKD. The CDR3 protein is CATSDLGSEAFF. The CDR3 DNA reads TGTGCCACCAGTGATTTGGGCAGTGAAGCTTTCTTT.

This clonotype was observed at least ten times. The rearrangement uses TRBV24-1 and TRBJ2-7; D gene ambiguous. The CDR3 covers 14 residues. With 3 bases removed from V and 6 bases from J, the gap between germline ends came to 14 bases. Per germline, CDR1 KGHDR and CDR2 SFDVKD. CDR3 in amino acids: CATSDPGPNPEQYF. The CDR3 nucleotides are TGTGCCACCAGTGATCCCGGACCTAACCCCGAGCAGTACTTC.

The V gene is TRBV25-1, the J gene TRBJ2-7; D may be TRBD2 (6 bases). Germline V CDR1 and CDR2: MGHDK, SYGVNS. The CDR3 has 11 amino acids. V shed 4 bases and J shed 6 bases, with 7 bases lying between them. CDR3 nucleotides: TGTGCCAGCAGTGTGACTAGCGAGCAGTACTTC. Translating it yields CASSVTSEQYF.

The chain has TRBV24-1 and TRBJ1-3; TRBD1 might be the D (5 bases). Trimming took off 4 bases at V and 0 bases at J, with 12 bases between the two ends. CDR3 length: 16 residues. Germline V gene sequence: CDR1 KGHDR, CDR2 SFDVKD. The chain's CDR3 is CATSEGTGASGNTIYF. In DNA, the CDR3 is TGTGCCACCAGTGAAGGGACGGGCGCCTCTGGAAACACCATATATTTT.

This clonotype was seen at least ten times. The chain combines TRBV5-5 with TRBJ1-5; 9 nucleotides agree with TRBD1. CDR3 length: 16 residues. The germline V gene encodes CDR1 SGHKS and CDR2 YYEKEE (reference sequence). V shed 0 bases and J 7 bases; nucleotides not matched to a gene: 8. The chain's CDR3 is CASSLVWDRASQPQHF. As DNA, the CDR3 is TGTGCCAGCAGCTTGGTTTGGGACAGGGCTAGCCAGCCCCAGCATTTT.

This clonotype was recorded at least ten times. The chain is built from TRBV11-1 and TRBJ2-7; no reliable D call. CDR3 length equals 13 residues. The V end lost 1 base, the J end lost 3 bases, and 7 bases lay between the germline ends. Germline assignment: CDR1 SGHAT and CDR2 FQDESV (reference sequence). CDR3 amino acids: CASSLVQNYEQYF. The CDR3 nucleotides read TGTGCCAGCAGCTTAGTCCAGAACTACGAGCAGTACTTC.

This clonotype was detected a few times. The rearrangement links TRBV4-1 to TRBJ2-1; the D call may be TRBD1 or TRBD2 (6 bases each). The CDR3 loop spans 18 amino acids. Per the germline V gene, CDR1 is MGHRA and CDR2 is YSYEKL. Trimming removed 0 bases from V and 0 bases from J, with 15 bases in between. The CDR3 sequence: CASSQEGGGQSSYNEQFF. The DNA of the CDR3 is TGCGCCAGCAGCCAAGAAGGAGGGGGTCAGAGCTCCTACAATGAGCAGTTCTTC.

In its sample, this clonotype was seen many times. CDR3 DNA: TGCGCCAGCAGTCGTTGGGGTTTAAACACTGAAGCTTTCTTT. Encoded protein: CASSRWGLNTEAFF. The rearrangement links TRBV10-2 to TRBJ1-1; D call uncertain. This CDR3 comprises 14 residues. Deletions cut 5 bases from V and 2 bases from J, with 12 bases between. Per germline, CDR1 WSHSY and CDR2 SAAADI.

This clonotype was observed many times. The rearrangement links TRBV20-1 to TRBJ2-7; 7 nucleotides match TRBD1. The CDR3 is 15 amino acids. Looked up from germline, CDR1 is DFQATT and CDR2 is SNEGSKA (reference sequence). V shed 3 bases, J shed 2 bases, and the junction held 10 bases outside the gene matches. This chain's CDR3 is CSASVRPQGAYEQYF. The CDR3 coding sequence is TGCAGTGCTAGTGTCAGACCCCAGGGGGCCTACGAGCAGTACTTC.

This clonotype was detected many times. The gene calls are TRBV7-2 and TRBJ1-5; D perhaps matches TRBD1 (6 bases). CDR3 length: 15 amino acids. Germline CDR1 reads SGHTA; CDR2 reads FQGNSA. With 1 base removed from V and 5 bases from J, the gap between germline ends came to 12 bases. CDR3 residues: CASSLGRGADQPQHF. CDR3 sequence (DNA): TGTGCCAGCAGCTTAGGCAGGGGTGCAGATCAGCCCCAGCATTTT.

The sample holds many counts of this clonotype. The chain joins TRBV2 to TRBJ2-7, with D perhaps matching TRBD2 (6 bases). With 10 bases removed from V and 8 bases from J, the gap between germline ends came to 18 bases. The CDR3 covers 12 residues. CDR1 and CDR2 (germline): SNHLY, FYNNEI. The CDR3 spells CATGIERTKQYF. As DNA, the CDR3 is TGTGCCACCGGAATTGAGAGGACTAAGCAGTACTTC.